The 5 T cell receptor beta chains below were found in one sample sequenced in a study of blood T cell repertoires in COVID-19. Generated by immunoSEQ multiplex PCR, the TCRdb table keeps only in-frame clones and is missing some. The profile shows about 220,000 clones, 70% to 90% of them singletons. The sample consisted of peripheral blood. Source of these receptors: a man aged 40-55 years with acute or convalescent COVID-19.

The CDR3 DNA is TGCAGCGTTGAAGGAGGTAGCGGGATGTTCGAGCAGTACTTC. The encoded protein is CSVEGGSGMFEQYF. The rearrangement links TRBV29-1 to TRBJ2-7; 8 bases fit TRBD2. V lost 1 base and J lost 6; bases outside the gene matches: 8. CDR3 size: 14 residues. Germline loops: CDR1 SQVTM, CDR2 ANQGSEA.

The CDR3: CASSSPGESTEAFF. The CDR3 DNA follows: TGTGCCAGCAGCTCCCCAGGGGAGAGCACTGAAGCTTTCTTT. The genes are TRBV13 and TRBJ1-1, with a weak D call TRBD1 (6 bases). The CDR3 is 14 amino acids. Germline values: CDR1 PRHDT, CDR2 FYEKMQ (reference sequence). Trimming removed 4 bases from V and 4 bases from J, with 13 bases in between.

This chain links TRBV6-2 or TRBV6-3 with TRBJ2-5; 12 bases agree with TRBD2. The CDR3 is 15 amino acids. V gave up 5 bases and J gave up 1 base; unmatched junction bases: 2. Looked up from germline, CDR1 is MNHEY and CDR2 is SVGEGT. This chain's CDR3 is CASSGLAGIQETQYF. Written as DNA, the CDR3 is TGTGCCAGCAGTGGACTAGCGGGAATCCAAGAGACCCAGTACTTC.

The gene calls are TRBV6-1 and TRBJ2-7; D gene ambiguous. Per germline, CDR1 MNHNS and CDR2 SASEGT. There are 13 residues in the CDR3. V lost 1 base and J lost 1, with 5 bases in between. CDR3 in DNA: TGTGCCAGCAGTGAAGGTCCTTCCTACGAGCAGTACTTC. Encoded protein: CASSEGPSYEQYF.

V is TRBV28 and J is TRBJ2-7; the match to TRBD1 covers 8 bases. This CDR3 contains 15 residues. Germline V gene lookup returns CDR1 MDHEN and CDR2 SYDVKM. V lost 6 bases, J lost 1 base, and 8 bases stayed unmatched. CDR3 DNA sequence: TGTGCCAGCAGGGGGACAGGCTCTATTTCCTACGAGCAGTACTTC. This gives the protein CASRGTGSISYEQYF.